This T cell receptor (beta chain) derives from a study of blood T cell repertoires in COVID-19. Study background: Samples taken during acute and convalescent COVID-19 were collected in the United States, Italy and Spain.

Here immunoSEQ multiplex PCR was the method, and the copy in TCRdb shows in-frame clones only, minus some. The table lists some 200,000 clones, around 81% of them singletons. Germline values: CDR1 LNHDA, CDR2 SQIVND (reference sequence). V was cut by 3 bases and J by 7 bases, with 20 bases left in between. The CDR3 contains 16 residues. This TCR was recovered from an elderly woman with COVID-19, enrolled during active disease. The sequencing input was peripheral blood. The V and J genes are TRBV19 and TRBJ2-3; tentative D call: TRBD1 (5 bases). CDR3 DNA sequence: TGTGCCAGTAGTATTGGTGTGACAGTTCTTTTCAATACGCAGTATTTT. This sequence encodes CASSIGVTVLFNTQYF.